A single T cell receptor (beta chain) is shown here with its context. Its antigen is not known. Assay used: immunoSEQ multiplex PCR; TCRdb lists only in-frame clones, some missing. The repertoire holds roughly 150,000 clones, with under 95% as singletons. This entry belongs to a study of T cell responses to AZD1222 COVID-19 vaccine. Study-level background: Second-dose recipients at about 4 or about 12 weeks were treated as one pooled group. Regarding the study as a whole: Repertoires were obtained only post-peak T cell response. Once two AZD1222 doses were given, Spike-specific TCR breadth and depth went up.

Germline V gene data show CDR1 as SGHVS and CDR2 as FQNEAQ. CDR3 length: 16 amino acids. Germline trimming cut 5 bases from V and 4 bases from J; bases unmatched to any gene: 12. The clonotype originates from an adult in good health. The chain carries TRBV7-8 and TRBJ2-7; 9 bases agree with TRBD1. The source material was peripheral blood, sampled on day 0 of AZD1222 vaccination. The CDR3 DNA reads as TGTGCCAGCAGCCCAAACTCCCGGACAGGGGTGTACGAGCAGTACTTC. Its protein product is CASSPNSRTGVYEQYF.